Listed below are T cell receptor beta chains from one sample, sequenced in a study of response to subunit inactivated influenza vaccine. TCRdb analysed the RT-PCR reads with MiXCR anew, one entry per CDR3 protein. The sample lists roughly 500,000 distinct CDR3 sequences, under 25% occurring once. The sample was also linked to a second study, of T cells expressing NK-cell markers.

The source material was CD4+ T cells sorted from PBMCs, sampled 11 to 12 days after vaccination. The receptors stem from a man between 50 and 59 years old who received an inactivated influenza vaccine. Both conserved end residues are part of each CDR3. A D gene is named only where the DNA matches it firmly. Only some rows state a clone size, as once, few, many or a class for expanded clones.

D gene	clone size	V gene	J gene	CDR3 protein	CDR3 DNA
.	few	TRBV9	TRBJ2-7	CASSVAETAIYEQYF	TGTGCCAGCAGCGTAGCAGAGACAGCAATATACGAGCAGTACTTC
.	.	TRBV5-6	TRBJ1-3	CASSSPRFGNTIYF	TGTGCCAGCAGCTCGCCCAGGTTTGGAAACACCATCTATTTT
.	.	TRBV28	TRBJ2-6	CASSPGAAGANVLTF	TGTGCCAGCAGCCCCGGGGCCGCTGGGGCCAACGTCCTGACTTTC
.	few	TRBV5-1	TRBJ2-5	CASGGSGTETQYF	TGCGCCAGCGGGGGTTCAGGGACAGAGACCCAGTACTTC
.	.	TRBV5-6	TRBJ1-6	CASSLAGGSLGSPLHF	TGTGCCAGCAGCTTGGCCGGCGGATCCCTTGGATCACCCCTCCACTTT
.	few	TRBV30	TRBJ2-6	CAWSVWLSGANVLTF	TGTGCCTGGAGTGTCTGGCTGTCTGGGGCCAACGTCCTGACTTTC
.	.	TRBV7-8	TRBJ2-2	CASSRDGSTGELFF	TGTGCCAGCAGCCGGGACGGATCCACCGGGGAGCTGTTTTTT
.	few	TRBV2	TRBJ1-1	CASTGEANTEAFF	TGTGCCAGCACGGGGGAGGCGAACACTGAAGCTTTCTTT
.	few	TRBV29-1	TRBJ1-1	CSVRSELRTEAFF	TGCAGCGTTAGGTCTGAGCTAAGGACTGAAGCTTTCTTT
.	.	TRBV4-2	TRBJ1-4	CASSQGYLGGMGNEKLFF	TGTGCCAGCAGCCAAGGCTACCTTGGGGGGATGGGAAATGAAAAACTGTTTTTT
.	.	TRBV29-1	TRBJ2-5	CSVATGYF	TGCAGCGTGGCGACAGGGTACTTC
.	.	TRBV28	TRBJ1-5	CASTLSSGADNQPQHF	TGTGCCAGCACTTTATCGTCAGGGGCGGACAATCAGCCCCAGCATTTT
.	.	TRBV4-1	TRBJ2-7	CASSRQTDYEQYF	TGCGCCAGCAGTCGGCAGACAGATTACGAGCAGTACTTC
.	few	TRBV7-3	TRBJ2-1	CASSPNVPSGPLYNEQFF	TGTGCCAGCAGCCCTAACGTTCCTAGTGGCCCCCTCTACAATGAGCAGTTCTTC
.	few	TRBV7-6	TRBJ1-3	CASSLSPGLSGNTIYF	TGTGCCAGCAGCTTATCCCCGGGCCTCTCTGGAAACACCATATATTTT
.	few	TRBV11-2	TRBJ2-5	CASSLQGGAGTQYF	TGTGCCAGCAGCTTACAAGGGGGCGCGGGAACCCAGTACTTC
.	few	TRBV29-1	TRBJ2-7	CSVALGEEQYF	TGCAGCGTGGCCTTGGGCGAGGAGCAGTACTTC
TRBD1	.	TRBV28	TRBJ2-1	CASSLQGANYNEQFF	TGTGCCAGCAGTCTACAGGGGGCTAACTACAATGAGCAGTTCTTC
.	.	TRBV11-2	TRBJ2-1	CASSLESAGSHEQFF	TGTGCCAGCAGCTTAGAATCGGCAGGGAGCCATGAGCAGTTCTTC
TRBD1	.	TRBV27	TRBJ2-7	CASSFRGQGSEQYF	TGTGCCAGCAGTTTTCGGGGACAGGGGTCCGAGCAGTACTTC
.	few	TRBV7-2	TRBJ2-7	CASSLVGGWYEQYF	TGTGCCAGCAGCTTAGTGGGGGGCTGGTACGAGCAGTACTTC
TRBD2	.	TRBV7-6	TRBJ2-7	CASSLASSGGAYEQYF	TGTGCCAGCAGCTTAGCCTCTAGCGGGGGGGCCTACGAGCAGTACTTC
.	many	TRBV10-3	TRBJ2-1	CAISESASAGRQFF	TGTGCCATCAGTGAGAGCGCTAGCGCAGGGAGGCAGTTCTTC
.	.	TRBV18	TRBJ1-1	CASSPPWVGTEAFF	TGTGCCAGCTCACCACCATGGGTAGGGACTGAAGCTTTCTTT
.	.	TRBV4-3	TRBJ2-1	CASSPGWDHGGNEQFF	TGCGCCAGCAGCCCAGGATGGGACCATGGCGGCAATGAGCAGTTCTTC
.	.	TRBV29-1	TRBJ1-1	CSGGLTVYTEAFF	TGCAGCGGCGGCTTGACAGTTTACACTGAAGCTTTCTTT
TRBD2	.	TRBV5-1	TRBJ2-1	CASSSAGTSGRSFF	TGCGCCAGCAGCTCAGCCGGGACTAGCGGCCGGAGTTTCTTC
.	.	TRBV10-3	TRBJ1-6	CAISGARTAGYNSPLHF	TGTGCCATCAGTGGGGCTAGGACAGCAGGATATAATTCACCCCTCCACTTT
TRBD1	few	TRBV7-2	TRBJ1-5	CASSSGTVQPQHF	TGTGCCAGCAGCTCCGGGACAGTTCAGCCCCAGCATTTT
TRBD1	.	TRBV9	TRBJ1-4	CASSTPGTAEKLFF	TGTGCCAGCAGCACTCCCGGGACAGCTGAAAAACTGTTTTTT
.	.	TRBV7-9	TRBJ2-3	CASSLAVGNPSTDTQYF	TGTGCCAGCAGCTTAGCGGTCGGTAATCCTAGCACAGATACGCAGTATTTT
.	few	TRBV29-1	TRBJ1-5	CSVVREVDQPQHF	TGCAGCGTTGTGAGAGAGGTAGATCAGCCCCAGCATTTT
.	few	TRBV19	TRBJ1-1	CASSISQRMGTEAFF	TGTGCCAGTAGTATCTCCCAGAGAATGGGCACTGAAGCTTTCTTT
TRBD2	once	TRBV5-4	TRBJ2-2	CASSSGLSAPGELFF	TGTGCCAGCAGCTCGGGACTATCAGCACCCGGGGAGCTGTTTTTT
.	.	TRBV3-1	TRBJ1-6	CASSPGLPVALHF	TGTGCCAGCAGCCCGGGTCTCCCTGTGGCCCTCCACTTT
TRBD2	many	TRBV5-1	TRBJ2-1	CASSRAGGSYNEQFF	TGTGCCAGCAGTCGAGCGGGAGGCTCCTACAATGAGCAGTTCTTC
.	.	TRBV30	TRBJ2-1	CAWSGSALGEQFF	TGTGCCTGGAGTGGATCGGCTCTCGGTGAGCAGTTCTTC